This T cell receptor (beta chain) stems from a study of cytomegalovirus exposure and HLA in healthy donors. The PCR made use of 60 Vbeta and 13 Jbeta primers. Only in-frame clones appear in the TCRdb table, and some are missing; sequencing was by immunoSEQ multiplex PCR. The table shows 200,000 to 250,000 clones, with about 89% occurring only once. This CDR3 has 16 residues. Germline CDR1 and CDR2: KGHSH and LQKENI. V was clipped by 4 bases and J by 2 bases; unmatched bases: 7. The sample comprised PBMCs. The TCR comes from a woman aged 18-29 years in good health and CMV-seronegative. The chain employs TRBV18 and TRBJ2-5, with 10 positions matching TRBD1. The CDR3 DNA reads TGTGCCAGCTCACGAGGGGACAGGGGAGGACAAGAGACCCAGTACTTC. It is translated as CASSRGDRGGQETQYF.